This T cell receptor (beta chain) emerged from a study of cytomegalovirus exposure and HLA in healthy donors. It was with 60 Vbeta and 13 Jbeta primers that the PCR ran. Repertoires were generated with immunoSEQ multiplex PCR, while TCRdb's copy carries only in-frame clones and drops some. This sample has a few hundred thousand clones; almost 80% occur once, and the top ten carry 1.5% to 2%. V shed 4 bases and J 9 bases; nucleotides not matched to a gene: 7. This CDR3 has 15 residues. Per the germline V gene, CDR1 is SGHRS and CDR2 is YFSETQ. Sequencing input: PBMCs. V and J are TRBV5-1 and TRBJ2-3, with 14 bases that match TRBD2. The clonotype was recovered from a man aged 18 to 30 in good health and CMV-seronegative. CDR3 in DNA: TGCGCCAGCAGCCTGGGACTAGCGGGAGATGAGACGCAGTATTTT. Translating it yields CASSLGLAGDETQYF. Using reference TRBV5-1 and TRBJ2-3 for the parts outside the CDR3, the full variable domain is KAGVTQTPRYLIKTRGQQVTLSCSPISGHRSVSWYQQTPGQGLQFLFEYFSETQRNKGNFPGRFSGRQFSNSRSEMNVSTLELGDSALYLCASSLGLAGDETQYFGPGTRLTVL.